The 5 T cell receptor beta chains given below trace back to one sample, sequenced in a study of spatial heterogeneity in lung cancer. Time point meaning: sample taken at primary tumor resection. In TCRdb, the 5' RACE reads were re-called with MiXCR into one record per CDR3 protein. The sample records about 1,900 distinct CDR3 sequences, 24% being singletons. The sequencing here drew on normal lung tissue next to the tumor, taken at surgery. All receptors come from a male donor with early-stage non-small cell lung cancer.

The CDR3 loop reads CASSLSGAGVSYEQYF. In DNA, the CDR3 is TGTGCCAGCAGCTTAAGTGGAGCGGGGGTCTCCTACGAGCAGTACTTC. The chain joins TRBV7-2 to TRBJ2-7; 8 positions match TRBD2. Losses at the gene ends were 2 bases for V and 0 bases for J; bases not matched to a gene: 6. CDR1 is SGHTA, CDR2 FQGNSA, per germline. The CDR3 extends over 16 amino acids.

This clonotype rates as medium-sized. The rearrangement joins TRBV4-1 to TRBJ2-1; TRBD1 aligns across 7 bases. The CDR3 has 16 residues. From germline, CDR1 is MGHRA and CDR2 YSYEKL. The V and J ends lost 1 base and 6 bases, in that order; junction bases with no gene match: 9. The CDR3 sequence is CASSQVGAGGSNEQFF. CDR3 in DNA: TGCGCCAGCAGCCAAGTCGGGGCAGGGGGTTCCAATGAGCAGTTCTTC.

Within the sample, this clonotype is large (0.1 to 1%). The V and J genes are TRBV29-1 and TRBJ2-3; D gene ambiguous. In germline, CDR1 is SQVTM, CDR2 ANQGSEA. This CDR3 is 13 amino acids long. V lost 1 base to trimming and J lost 5 bases, with 10 bases between them. This CDR3 reads CSVEGGEQDTQYF. The CDR3 DNA sequence: TGCAGCGTTGAAGGCGGAGAGCAAGATACGCAGTATTTT.

J is TRBJ1-4 and V is TRBV28; TRBD1 matches 8 bases. The germline gives CDR1 MDHEN, CDR2 SYDVKM. Trimming cost V 11 bases and J 6 bases; bases outside gene matches: 5. The CDR3 has 12 amino acids. The CDR3 region has the DNA TGTGCCGCAACGGGACAGGATGAAAAACTGTTTTTT. Protein: CAATGQDEKLFF.

Sample share makes this clonotype large (0.1 to 1%). The CDR3 spells CAISESDGDRGPQHF. CDR3 in DNA: TGTGCCATCAGTGAGTCGGATGGGGACCGGGGACCCCAGCATTTT. This chain links TRBV10-3 with TRBJ1-5, with a possible D match to TRBD1 (5 bases). Trimming stripped 0 bases from V and 10 bases from J, with 16 bases between. CDR3 length: 15 amino acids. Germline V gene data show CDR1 as ENHRY and CDR2 as SYGVKD.